This T cell receptor beta chain appears in the sequencing data of a study of blood T cell repertoires in COVID-19. Methods used by the authors: Nucleated cell number was recorded as an estimate derived from reference gene primer amplification. Method: immunoSEQ multiplex PCR; TCRdb's copy keeps in-frame clones and lacks some. That table is the source of V, J and clone size, and D and trimming were worked out from the DNA. The sample includes approximately 240,000 clones, 80% to 90% of them seen just once. V was shortened by 4 bases and J by 4 bases, with 2 bases between the two germline ends. Looked up from germline, CDR1 is MDHEN and CDR2 is SYDVKM. This CDR3 has 11 residues. Everyone who took part was 18 to 89 years old, and they came from some 23 US areas. Membership in each cohort depended on participant-reported clinical history.

The sequencing sample was made of PBMCs or T cells enriched from blood (not recorded which). The sequence was obtained from a woman aged 18 to 35 in a cohort exposed to, infected with or recovered from COVID-19 (not recorded which). The chain recombines TRBV28 with TRBJ2-1; D unresolved. CDR3 nucleotide sequence: TGTGCCAGCAGTTCTTACAATGAGCAGTTCTTC. Translation gives CASSSYNEQFF.